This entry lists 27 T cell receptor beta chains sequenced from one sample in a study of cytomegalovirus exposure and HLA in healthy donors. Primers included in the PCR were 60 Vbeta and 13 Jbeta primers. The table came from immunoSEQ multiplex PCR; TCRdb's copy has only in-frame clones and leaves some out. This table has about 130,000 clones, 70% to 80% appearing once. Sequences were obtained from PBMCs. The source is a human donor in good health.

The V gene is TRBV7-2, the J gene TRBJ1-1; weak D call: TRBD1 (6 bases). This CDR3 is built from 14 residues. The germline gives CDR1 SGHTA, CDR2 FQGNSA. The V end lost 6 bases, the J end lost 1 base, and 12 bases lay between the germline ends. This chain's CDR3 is CASRQQTGNTEAFF. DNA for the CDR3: TGTGCCAGCAGGCAGCAGACAGGGAACACTGAAGCTTTCTTT.

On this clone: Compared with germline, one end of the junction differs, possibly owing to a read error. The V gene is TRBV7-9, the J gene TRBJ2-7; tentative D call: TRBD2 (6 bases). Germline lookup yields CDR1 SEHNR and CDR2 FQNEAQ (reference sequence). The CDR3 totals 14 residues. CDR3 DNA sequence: TGTTCCAGCAGCCGAGGGAGGCTTAACTACGAGCAGTACTTC. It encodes CSSSRGRLNYEQYF.

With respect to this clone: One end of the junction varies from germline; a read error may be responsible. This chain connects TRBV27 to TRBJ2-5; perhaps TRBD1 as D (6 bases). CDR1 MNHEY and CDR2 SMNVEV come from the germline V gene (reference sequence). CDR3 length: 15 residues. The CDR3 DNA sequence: TGTGCCAGCAGGGCACAGGGTGATCTCCAAGAGATCCAGTACTTC. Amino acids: CASRAQGDLQEIQYF.

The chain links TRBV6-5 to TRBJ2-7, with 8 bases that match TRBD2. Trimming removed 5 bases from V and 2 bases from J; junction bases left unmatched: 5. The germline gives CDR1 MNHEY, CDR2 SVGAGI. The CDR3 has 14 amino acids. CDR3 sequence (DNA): TGTGCCAGCAGTAAAGCGGGAGTCACCTACGAGCAGTACTTC. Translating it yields CASSKAGVTYEQYF.

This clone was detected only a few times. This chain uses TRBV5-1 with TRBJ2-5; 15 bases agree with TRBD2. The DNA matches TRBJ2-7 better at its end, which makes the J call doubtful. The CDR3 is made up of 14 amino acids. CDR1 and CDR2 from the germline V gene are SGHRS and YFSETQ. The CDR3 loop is CASSWGLAGGEQYF. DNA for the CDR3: TGCGCCAGCAGCTGGGGACTAGCGGGAGGCGAGCAGTACTTC.

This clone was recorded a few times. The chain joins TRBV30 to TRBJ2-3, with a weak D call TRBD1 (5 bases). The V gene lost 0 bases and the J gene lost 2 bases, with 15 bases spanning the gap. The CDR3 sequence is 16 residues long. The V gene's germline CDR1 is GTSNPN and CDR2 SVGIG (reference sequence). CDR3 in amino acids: CAWSVGVSPSTDTQYF. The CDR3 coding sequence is TGTGCCTGGAGTGTAGGGGTTAGCCCTTCCACAGATACGCAGTATTTT.

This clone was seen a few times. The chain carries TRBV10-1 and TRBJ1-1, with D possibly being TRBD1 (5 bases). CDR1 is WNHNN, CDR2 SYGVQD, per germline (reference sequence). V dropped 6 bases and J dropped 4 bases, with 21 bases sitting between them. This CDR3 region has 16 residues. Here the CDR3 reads CASREIQTGVGTEAFF. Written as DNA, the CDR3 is TGCGCCAGCAGAGAGATACAGACGGGGGTTGGCACTGAAGCTTTCTTT.

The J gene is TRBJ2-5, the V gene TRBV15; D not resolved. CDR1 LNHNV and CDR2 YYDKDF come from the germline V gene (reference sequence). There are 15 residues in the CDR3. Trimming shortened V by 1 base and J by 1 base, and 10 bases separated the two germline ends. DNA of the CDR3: TGTGCCACCAGCAGAGGCCAGGTCCGCCAAGAGACCCAGTACTTC. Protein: CATSRGQVRQETQYF.

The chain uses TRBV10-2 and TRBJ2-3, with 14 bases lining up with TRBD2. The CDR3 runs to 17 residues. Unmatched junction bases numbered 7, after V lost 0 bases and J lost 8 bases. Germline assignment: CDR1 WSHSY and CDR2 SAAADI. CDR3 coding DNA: TGCGCCAGCAGTGAGTCGGGACTAGCGGGGGTCCAGGGTACGCAGTATTTT. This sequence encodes CASSESGLAGVQGTQYF.

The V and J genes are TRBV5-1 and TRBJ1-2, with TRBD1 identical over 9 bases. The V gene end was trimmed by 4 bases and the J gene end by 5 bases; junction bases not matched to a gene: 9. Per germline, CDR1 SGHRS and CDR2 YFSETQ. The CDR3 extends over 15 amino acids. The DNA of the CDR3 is TGCGCCAGCAGCACAACAGCGGGACAGGGTTATGGCTACACCTTC. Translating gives CASSTTAGQGYGYTF.

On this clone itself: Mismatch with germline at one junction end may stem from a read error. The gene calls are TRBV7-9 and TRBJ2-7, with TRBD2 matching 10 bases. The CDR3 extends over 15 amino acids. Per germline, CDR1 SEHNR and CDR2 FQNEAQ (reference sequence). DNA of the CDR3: TGCGCCAGCAGCCAAGTTAAGCGGGAGGGTTACGAGCAGTACTTC. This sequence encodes CASSQVKREGYEQYF.

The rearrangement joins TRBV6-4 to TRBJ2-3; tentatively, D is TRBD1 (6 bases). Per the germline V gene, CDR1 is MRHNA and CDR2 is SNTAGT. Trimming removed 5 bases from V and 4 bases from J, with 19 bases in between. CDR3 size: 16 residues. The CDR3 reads CASSLTGSRGADTQYF. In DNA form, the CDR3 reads TGTGCCAGCAGTCTAACAGGGAGCCGAGGCGCAGATACGCAGTATTTT.

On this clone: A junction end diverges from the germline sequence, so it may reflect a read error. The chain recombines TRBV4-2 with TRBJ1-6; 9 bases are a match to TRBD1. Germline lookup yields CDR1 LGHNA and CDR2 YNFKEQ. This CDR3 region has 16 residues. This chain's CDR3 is CANSQTGGIRSSPLHF. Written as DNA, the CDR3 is TGTGCCAACAGCCAAACAGGGGGCATCCGTAGTTCACCCCTCCACTTT.

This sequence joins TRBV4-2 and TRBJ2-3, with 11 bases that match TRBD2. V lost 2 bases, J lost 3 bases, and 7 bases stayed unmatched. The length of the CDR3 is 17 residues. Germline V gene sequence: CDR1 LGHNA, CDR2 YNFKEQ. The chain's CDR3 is CASSQRIPSGGTDTQYF. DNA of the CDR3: TGTGCCAGCAGCCAACGGATACCTAGCGGGGGGACAGATACGCAGTATTTT.

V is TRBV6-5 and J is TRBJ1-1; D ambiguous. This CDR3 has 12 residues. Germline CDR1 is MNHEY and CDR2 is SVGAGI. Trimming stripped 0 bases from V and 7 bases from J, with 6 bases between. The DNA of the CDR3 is TGTGCCAGCAGTTACTCTGAGGGTGAAGCTTTCTTT. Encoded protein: CASSYSEGEAFF.

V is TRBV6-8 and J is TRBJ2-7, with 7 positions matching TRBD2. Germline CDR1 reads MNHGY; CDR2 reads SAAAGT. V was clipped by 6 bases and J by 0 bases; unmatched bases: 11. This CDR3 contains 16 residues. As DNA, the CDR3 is TGTGCCAGCAGGGGGCTAGCGGCCCCGAGCTCCTACGAGCAGTACTTC. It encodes CASRGLAAPSSYEQYF.

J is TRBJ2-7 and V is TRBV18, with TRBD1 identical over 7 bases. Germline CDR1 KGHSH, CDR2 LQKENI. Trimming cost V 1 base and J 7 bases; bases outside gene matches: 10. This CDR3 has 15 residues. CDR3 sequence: CASSPQLQGTGEQYF. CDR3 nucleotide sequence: TGTGCCAGCTCACCACAGTTACAGGGGACGGGAGAGCAGTACTTC.

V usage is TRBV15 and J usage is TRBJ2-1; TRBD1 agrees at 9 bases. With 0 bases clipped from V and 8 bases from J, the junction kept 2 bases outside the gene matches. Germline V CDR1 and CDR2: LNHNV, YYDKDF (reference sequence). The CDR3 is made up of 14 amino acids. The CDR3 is CATSREDRGYEQFF. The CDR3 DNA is TGTGCCACCAGCAGAGAGGACAGGGGATATGAGCAGTTCTTC.

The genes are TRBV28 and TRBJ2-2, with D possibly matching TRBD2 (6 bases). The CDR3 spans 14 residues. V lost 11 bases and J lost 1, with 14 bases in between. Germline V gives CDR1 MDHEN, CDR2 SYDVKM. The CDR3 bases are TGTGCCGTACCGGGGCGGGGGAACACCGGGGAGCTGTTTTTT. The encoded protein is CAVPGRGNTGELFF.

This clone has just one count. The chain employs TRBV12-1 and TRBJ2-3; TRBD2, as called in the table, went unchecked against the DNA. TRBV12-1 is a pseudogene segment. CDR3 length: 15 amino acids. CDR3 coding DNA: TGTGCCAGCACCACATTAGCGGGAGGGCCCCCGAGGCAGTATTTT. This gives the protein CASTTLAGGPPRQYF.

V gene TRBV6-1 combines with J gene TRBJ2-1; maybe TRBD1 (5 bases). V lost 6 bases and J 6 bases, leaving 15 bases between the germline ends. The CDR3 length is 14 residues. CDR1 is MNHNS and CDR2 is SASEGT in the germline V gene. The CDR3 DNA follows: TGTGCCAGCAGGGCTACTCGACAGCTCAATGAGCAGTTCTTC. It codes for CASRATRQLNEQFF.

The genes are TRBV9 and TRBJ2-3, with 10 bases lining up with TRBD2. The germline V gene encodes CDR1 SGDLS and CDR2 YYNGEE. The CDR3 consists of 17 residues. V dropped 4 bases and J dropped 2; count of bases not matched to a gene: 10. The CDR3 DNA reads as TGTGCCAGCAGCCCTTATCTAGCGGGAGAGACCACAGATACGCAGTATTTT. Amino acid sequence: CASSPYLAGETTDTQYF.

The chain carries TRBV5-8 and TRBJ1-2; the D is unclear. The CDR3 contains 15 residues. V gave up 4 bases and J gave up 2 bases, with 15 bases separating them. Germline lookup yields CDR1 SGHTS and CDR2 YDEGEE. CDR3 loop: CASSVRVLSNYGYTF. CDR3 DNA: TGTGCCAGCAGCGTCCGAGTGTTATCAAACTATGGCTACACCTTC.

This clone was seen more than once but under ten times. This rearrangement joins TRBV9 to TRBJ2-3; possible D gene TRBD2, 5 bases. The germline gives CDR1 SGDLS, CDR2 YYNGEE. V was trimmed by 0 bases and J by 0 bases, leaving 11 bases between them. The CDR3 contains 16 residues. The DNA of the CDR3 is TGTGCCAGCAGCGTAGTTGGCCAGCGGAGCACAGATACGCAGTATTTT. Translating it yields CASSVVGQRSTDTQYF.

The CDR3 sequence: CASSGLAGGTDTQYF. The CDR3 nucleotides read TGTGCCAGCAGTGGACTAGCGGGGGGCACAGATACGCAGTATTTT. This chain uses TRBV2 with TRBJ2-3; 12 bases agree with TRBD2. The germline V gene has CDR1 SNHLY and CDR2 FYNNEI. V lost 4 bases, J lost 1 base, and 0 bases stayed unmatched. This CDR3 spans 15 amino acids.

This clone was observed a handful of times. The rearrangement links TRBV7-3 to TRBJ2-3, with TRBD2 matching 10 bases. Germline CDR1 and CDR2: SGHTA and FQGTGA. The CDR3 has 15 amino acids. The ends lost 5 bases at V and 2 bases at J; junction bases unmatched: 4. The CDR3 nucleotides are TGTGCCAGCAGCAACGGACTAGCGGACACAGATACGCAGTATTTT. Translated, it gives CASSNGLADTDTQYF.

CDR3 amino acids: CASREVANYGYTF. For the CDR3, the DNA is TGTGCCAGCAGGGAGGTCGCTAACTATGGCTACACCTTC. The chain has TRBV28 and TRBJ1-2; D is uncertain. From germline, CDR1 is MDHEN and CDR2 SYDVKM. The V end lost 6 bases, the J end lost 0 bases, and 8 bases lay between the germline ends. This CDR3 comprises 13 residues.